This T cell receptor beta chain was captured by sequencing in a study of blood T cell repertoires in COVID-19. Sequenced by immunoSEQ multiplex PCR; TCRdb stores in-frame clones only, minus some. Of about 89,000 clones listed, more than 80% are singletons. The CDR3 covers 15 residues. The origin of this receptor is a woman older than 75 with acute or convalescent COVID-19. What was sequenced was peripheral blood. The chain links TRBV21-1 to TRBJ2-5; the table's D call TRBD1 went unverified against the DNA. TRBV21-1 is an annotated pseudogene. The CDR3 DNA reads as TGTGCCAGCAGCAAAAATCGACAGGGGGACGAGACCCAGTACTTC. Residues: CASSKNRQGDETQYF.